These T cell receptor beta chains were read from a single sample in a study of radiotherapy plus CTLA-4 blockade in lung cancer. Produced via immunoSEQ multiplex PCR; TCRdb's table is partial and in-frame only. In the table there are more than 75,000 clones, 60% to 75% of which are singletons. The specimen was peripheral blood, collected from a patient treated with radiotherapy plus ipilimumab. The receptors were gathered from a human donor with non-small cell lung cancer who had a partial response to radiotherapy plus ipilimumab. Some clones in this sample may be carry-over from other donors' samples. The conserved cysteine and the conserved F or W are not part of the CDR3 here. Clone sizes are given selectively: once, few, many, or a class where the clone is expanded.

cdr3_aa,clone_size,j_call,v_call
ASSLGVQGFVETQY,NA,TRBJ2-5,TRBV5-1
AWSHQGAPTDTQY,NA,TRBJ2-3,TRBV30
ASSFAGSLTYEQY,NA,TRBJ2-7,TRBV7-2
ASSSQGGATDTQY,NA,TRBJ2-3,TRBV5-6
ASRTGTASYNEQF,NA,TRBJ2-1,TRBV19
ASSGAGGGITEAF,few,TRBJ1-1,TRBV9
ASSLGDVTGGFSEAF,NA,TRBJ1-1,TRBV5-8
ASSQDLVSPLH,NA,TRBJ1-6,TRBV14
ASSVALAGGETQY,NA,TRBJ2-5,TRBV9
SVTGLAGGSYNEQF,NA,TRBJ2-1,TRBV29-1
ASSLDNRRLSIQETQY,NA,TRBJ2-5,TRBV11-2
ASSFSGSSYNEQF,NA,TRBJ2-1,TRBV5-1
ASSLAWTGAGTQY,few,TRBJ2-3,TRBV5-1
ASSIDLGRALLPYNQPQH,many,TRBJ1-5,TRBV19
ASSSDRAAKNIQY,NA,TRBJ2-4,TRBV18
ASSFAGTAYEQY,few,TRBJ2-7,TRBV11-2
ASSEPGSPLH,NA,TRBJ1-6,TRBV6-1
ASATGTDNSPLH,NA,TRBJ1-6,TRBV6-6
ASSPQGGSSEAF,NA,TRBJ1-1,TRBV6-6
ASSESLGQGTNNEQF,NA,TRBJ2-1,TRBV10-1
ASSLEGTGDHEQY,NA,TRBJ2-7,TRBV5-4
ASSQSTGSYEQY,NA,TRBJ2-7,TRBV4-3
ASSTSGEFSYEQY,NA,TRBJ2-7,TRBV19
ASSRTEYSNQPQH,few,TRBJ1-5,TRBV28
ATQTGRSSQPQH,NA,TRBJ1-5,TRBV19
ASSPGQGASEAF,NA,TRBJ1-1,TRBV18
ASSLRPVSGYT,NA,TRBJ1-2,TRBV28
ASSLAGRYYGYT,NA,TRBJ1-2,TRBV14
ASSFQAGGPGDTQY,NA,TRBJ2-3,TRBV4-3
ATSGQFVDEQY,NA,TRBJ2-7,TRBV19
ASRPGVLGGYT,once,TRBJ1-2,TRBV7-3
ASSLDRGARETQY,NA,TRBJ2-5,TRBV5-1
ASSFWAVQETQY,NA,TRBJ2-5,TRBV5-6
ASSPGGTDTQY,NA,TRBJ2-3,TRBV5-1
ASSLLPGLQAGGLF,NA,TRBJ2-2,TRBV28
ASSPSQGRGNQPQH,once,TRBJ1-5,TRBV18
ASSEAMGIAGGEQY,NA,TRBJ2-7,TRBV2